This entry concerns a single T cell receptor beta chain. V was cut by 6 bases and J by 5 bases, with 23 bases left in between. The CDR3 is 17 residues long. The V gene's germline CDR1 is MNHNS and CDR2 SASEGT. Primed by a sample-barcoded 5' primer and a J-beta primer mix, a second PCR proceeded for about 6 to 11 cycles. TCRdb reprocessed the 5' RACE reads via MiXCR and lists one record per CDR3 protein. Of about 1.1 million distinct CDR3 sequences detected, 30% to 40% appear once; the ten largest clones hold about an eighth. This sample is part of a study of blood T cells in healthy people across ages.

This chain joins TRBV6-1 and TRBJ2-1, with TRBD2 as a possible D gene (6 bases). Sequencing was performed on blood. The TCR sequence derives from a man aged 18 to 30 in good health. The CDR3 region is CASSEGTGLLLNNEQFF. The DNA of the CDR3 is TGTGCCAGCAGCGAGGGCACGGGACTGCTGCTAAACAATGAGCAGTTCTTC.